These 20 T cell receptor beta chains were all obtained from the same sample, sequenced in a study of identical twins. A single record per CDR3 protein comes from TCRdb applying MiXCR to the 5' RACE reads. The repertoire holds 1.5 million to 2 million distinct CDR3 sequences, with more than 30% as singletons. Material: cord blood. These TCRs come from a newborn girl in good health.

The V gene is TRBV29-1, the J gene TRBJ1-5, with TRBD1 matching over 7 bases. The germline V gene encodes CDR1 SQVTM and CDR2 ANQGSEA. V lost 4 bases to trimming and J lost 7 bases; unmatched junction nucleotides: 10. The CDR3 covers 14 residues. DNA for the CDR3: TGCAGCGTTGGGGATCGACAGGGTCGGCAGCCCCAGCATTTT. Amino acid sequence: CSVGDRQGRQPQHF.

The chain couples TRBV23-1 to TRBJ1-4; 7 bases line up with TRBD1. Being an ORF, TRBV23-1 has a function that is uncertain. CDR3 length equals 17 residues. V lost 3 bases and J lost 2; bases outside the gene matches: 9. The CDR3 is CASSQGRGPPTNEKLFF. CDR3 sequence (DNA): TGCGCCAGCAGTCAGGGTAGGGGGCCTCCGACTAATGAAAAACTGTTTTTT.

This clonotype has ten or more counts. The chain employs TRBV28 and TRBJ2-3; TRBD2 aligns across 10 bases. V was clipped by 3 bases and J by 3 bases; unmatched bases: 3. The germline gives CDR1 MDHEN, CDR2 SYDVKM. There are 15 residues in the CDR3. The CDR3 DNA sequence: TGTGCCAGCAGTTTTCTAGCGGGAGTAACAGATACGCAGTATTTT. Translating gives CASSFLAGVTDTQYF.

This clonotype appeared a few times. The genes are TRBV5-1 and TRBJ1-4; maybe TRBD1 (5 bases). This CDR3 is built from 15 residues. Looked up from germline, CDR1 is SGHRS and CDR2 is YFSETQ. V lost 0 bases to trimming and J lost 8 bases, with 14 bases between them. CDR3 residues: CASSLGGRDDEKLFF. As DNA, the CDR3 is TGCGCCAGCAGCTTGGGAGGCAGGGATGACGAAAAACTGTTTTTT.

The chain employs TRBV20-1 and TRBJ1-5, with TRBD1 as a possible D gene (5 bases). V was shortened by 3 bases and J by 0 bases, with 18 bases between the two germline ends. Germline V lookup: CDR1 DFQATT, CDR2 SNEGSKA (reference sequence). The CDR3 contains 17 residues. This chain's CDR3 is CSARSGEGIDSNQPQHF. The CDR3, as DNA: TGCAGTGCTAGGAGCGGGGAGGGGATTGATAGCAATCAGCCCCAGCATTTT.

This chain links TRBV6-6 with TRBJ2-1; 12 nucleotides align to TRBD1. Losses at the gene ends were 4 bases for V and 5 bases for J; bases not matched to a gene: 6. The CDR3 runs to 16 residues. Per the germline V gene, CDR1 is MNHNY and CDR2 is SVGAGI (reference sequence). CDR3 bases: TGTGCCAGCAGTTCGTCCGGGACAGGGGGCCACAATGAGCAGTTCTTC. It is translated as CASSSSGTGGHNEQFF.

This clonotype was observed a handful of times. This chain uses TRBV10-3 with TRBJ2-1; TRBD2 is a possible D gene (6 bases). This CDR3 is built from 13 residues. CDR1 is ENHRY, CDR2 SYGVKD, per germline. The V end was cut by 7 bases, the J end by 5 bases, with 12 bases between. The CDR3 is CAIMAGQDNEQFF. The DNA of the CDR3 is TGTGCCATCATGGCGGGGCAGGACAATGAGCAGTTCTTC.

Comment on this clonotype: A clone one base away is much larger, so this may be a read error. The CDR3 reads CASSQDQGYNEQYF. CDR3 bases: TGTGCCAGCAGCCAAGATCAGGGGTACAATGAGCAGTACTTC. The chain carries TRBV4-2 and TRBJ2-1, with D possibly being TRBD1 (6 bases). Gene TRBJ2-7 matches the end of the DNA better, so the J call may be wrong. This CDR3 comprises 14 residues. Germline V lookup: CDR1 LGHNA, CDR2 YNFKEQ.

This clonotype was seen more than once but under ten times. J is TRBJ1-2 and V is TRBV27, with unresolved D. The V and J ends lost 5 bases and 1 base respectively, with 11 bases between them. The CDR3 is 14 residues long. Germline CDR1 and CDR2: MNHEY and SMNVEV (reference sequence). In DNA, the CDR3 is TGTGCCAGCAGTCTACTCCCTCTTAACTATGGCTACACCTTC. This gives the protein CASSLLPLNYGYTF.

The chain links TRBV20-1 to TRBJ2-3, with TRBD1 matching 9 bases. V lost 5 bases to trimming and J lost 4 bases; unmatched junction nucleotides: 10. The CDR3 loop spans 15 amino acids. Germline V CDR1 and CDR2: DFQATT, SNEGSKA (reference sequence). CDR3 in DNA: TGCAGTGCTCCCTTTGGGACAGGGTCCCCAGATACGCAGTATTTT. Its protein product is CSAPFGTGSPDTQYF.

The chain recombines TRBV5-1 with TRBJ2-1; 9 bases map to TRBD1. The V gene's germline CDR1 is SGHRS and CDR2 YFSETQ. CDR3 length equals 13 residues. Losses at the gene ends were 5 bases for V and 6 bases for J; bases not matched to a gene: 3. CDR3 amino acids: CASREDRGNEQFF. The CDR3 nucleotides are TGCGCCAGCAGGGAGGACAGGGGCAATGAGCAGTTCTTC. The whole variable domain, remainder taken from reference TRBV5-1 and TRBJ2-1, is KAGVTQTPRYLIKTRGQQVTLSCSPISGHRSVSWYQQTPGQGLQFLFEYFSETQRNKGNFPGRFSGRQFSNSRSEMNVSTLELGDSALYLCASREDRGNEQFFGPGTRLTVL.

This chain links TRBV20-1 with TRBJ2-7; D might be TRBD2 (5 bases). CDR1 DFQATT and CDR2 SNEGSKA come from the germline V gene (reference sequence). This CDR3 has 12 residues. DNA for the CDR3: TGCGTGGGAGCTGGCAGCTCCTACGAGCAGTACTTC. Protein: CVGAGSSYEQYF.

This clonotype showed up many times. V gene TRBV20-1 combines with J gene TRBJ2-7; TRBD1 matches 8 bases. V was pared by 5 bases and J by 6 bases, with 0 bases of the junction left unmatched. Per germline, CDR1 DFQATT and CDR2 SNEGSKA (reference sequence). The CDR3 covers 10 residues. The CDR3 loop reads CSADRGEQYF. The CDR3 region has the DNA TGCAGTGCTGACAGGGGCGAGCAGTACTTC.

This clonotype was picked up a small number of times. The chain has TRBV6-6 and TRBJ2-7; 8 bases fit TRBD2. CDR1 and CDR2 from the germline V gene are MNHNY and SVGAGI (reference sequence). The V segment lost 5 bases and the J segment 5 bases; nucleotides outside the gene matches: 5. There are 13 residues in the CDR3. The CDR3 DNA is TGTGCCAGCAGTACACGGACTAGCCACGAGCAGTACTTC. The encoded protein is CASSTRTSHEQYF.

This clonotype came up many times. The V gene is TRBV29-1, the J gene TRBJ2-3; TRBD2 aligns across 9 bases. This CDR3 has 14 amino acids. The V and J ends lost 6 bases and 0 bases, in that order; junction bases with no gene match: 4. Looked up from germline, CDR1 is SQVTM and CDR2 is ANQGSEA. The CDR3 loop reads CSVSAGGSTDTQYF. CDR3 DNA sequence: TGCAGCGTCAGTGCGGGGGGGAGCACAGATACGCAGTATTTT.

The chain combines TRBV9 with TRBJ1-1; D gene unclear. Germline V CDR1 and CDR2: SGDLS, YYNGEE. This CDR3 region has 13 residues. Trimming stripped 0 bases from V and 8 bases from J, with 11 bases between. The CDR3 DNA reads as TGTGCCAGCAGCGTAGTGAGTCAATCGGAAGCTTTCTTT. This codes for CASSVVSQSEAFF.

This sequence joins TRBV7-6 and TRBJ2-3; 9 bases are shared with TRBD2. Looked up from germline, CDR1 is SGHVS and CDR2 is FNYEAQ. The J segment lost 6 bases and the V segment lost 3 bases, leaving 7 bases of the junction unmatched. This CDR3 region has 15 residues. CDR3 nucleotides: TGTGCCAGCAGCTTCGCTAGCGGGGATTCGGATACGCAGTATTTT. Its translation: CASSFASGDSDTQYF.

The chain carries TRBV12-3 or TRBV12-4 and TRBJ2-2; D ambiguous. Trimming removed 5 bases at V and 6 bases at J, with 10 bases between. CDR3 size: 13 residues. The CDR3, as DNA: TGTGCCAGCAGTGGTACATACGCCGGGGAGCTGTTTTTT. This translates into CASSGTYAGELFF.

This chain uses TRBV9 with TRBJ2-1, with 7 bases fitting TRBD2. The germline V gene has CDR1 SGDLS and CDR2 YYNGEE. The CDR3 is made up of 15 amino acids. V lost 0 bases, J lost 13 bases, and 13 bases stayed unmatched. CDR3 nucleotides: TGTGCCAGCAGCGTAGGGGACTACCTCCAAGAGACCCAGTTCTTC. This encodes CASSVGDYLQETQFF.

The genes are TRBV20-1 and TRBJ2-1; D gene ambiguous. V shed 2 bases and J shed 6 bases, with 20 bases lying between them. The CDR3 sequence is 16 residues long. Germline CDR1 reads DFQATT; CDR2 reads SNEGSKA (reference sequence). CDR3 DNA: TGCAGTGCTAGACCTATTGACGGGCCCCTATCCAATGAGCAGTTCTTC. It translates to CSARPIDGPLSNEQFF.